These T cell receptor beta chains were read from a single sample in a study of blood T cell repertoires in COVID-19. Measured with immunoSEQ multiplex PCR; TCRdb has only the in-frame clones, and not every one. The profile shows 200,000 to 250,000 clones, 84% of them singletons. Specimen: peripheral blood. The source of these receptors is a man aged 50-60 years with active or convalescent COVID-19. Each CDR3 is given without its conserved first and last residue. The D gene is left open where the match is weak.

CDR3 length | J gene | D gene | V gene | CDR3 protein
11 | TRBJ1-2 | TRBD1 | TRBV12-3/TRBV12-4 | ASSRDRDYGYT
13 | TRBJ1-2 | TRBD1 | TRBV5-4 | ASSSQGALVYGYT
13 | TRBJ1-5 | TRBD1 | TRBV3-1/TRBV3-2 | ASSYTGTGNQPQH
13 | TRBJ1-2 | - | TRBV2 | ASSPFQTVNYGYT
13 | TRBJ2-3 | - | TRBV11-2 | ASSLGLGFTDTQY
15 | TRBJ2-3 | TRBD1 | TRBV18 | ASSPFRDSLNTDTQY
13 | TRBJ1-5 | - | TRBV5-6 | ASSFMEKGNQPQH
14 | TRBJ2-7 | TRBD2 | TRBV7-6 | ASSLEASGAQYEQY
12 | TRBJ1-2 | - | TRBV13 | ASSPSIREGGYT
16 | TRBJ1-6 | - | TRBV6-4 | ASSELRGKRDWNSPLH
14 | TRBJ1-2 | - | TRBV6-5 | ASSYSLGGSNYGYT
12 | TRBJ2-1 | TRBD1 | TRBV28 | ASRDRVSYNEQF
13 | TRBJ2-6 | - | TRBV5-1 | ASSFHPSGANVLT
14 | TRBJ1-5 | TRBD1 | TRBV19 | ASSVRTGGSNQPQH
14 | TRBJ2-6 | TRBD2 | TRBV2 | ASSASGSSGANVLT
11 | TRBJ1-6 | TRBD1 | TRBV10-2 | ASTGQRNSPLH
15 | TRBJ2-7 | TRBD2 | TRBV6-1 | ASSELAGGGWRDEQY
12 | TRBJ1-6 | - | TRBV7-2 | ASSLSQANSPLH
11 | TRBJ1-2 | TRBD1 | TRBV6-5 | ASSYSGQVGYT
11 | TRBJ2-7 | - | TRBV7-2 | ASSLRTRGEQY
13 | TRBJ1-2 | - | TRBV28 | ASSLTGTTNYGYT
11 | TRBJ1-2 | TRBD1 | TRBV7-3 | ASSPGTGRGYT
13 | TRBJ2-2 | - | TRBV6-5 | ASRRTVSGSGELF
12 | TRBJ1-2 | TRBD1 | TRBV18 | ASSPQDRRYGYT
11 | TRBJ1-4 | - | TRBV10-2 | ASAGLLGEKLF
13 | TRBJ2-7 | TRBD2 | TRBV24-1 | ATSDPLAGAYEQY
12 | TRBJ1-4 | - | TRBV28 | ASSLWLPNEKLF
12 | TRBJ1-4 | - | TRBV28 | ASSWVGRGEKLF
14 | TRBJ1-6 | TRBD1 | TRBV5-6 | ASSWGTGLSNSPLH
13 | TRBJ1-1 | TRBD1 | TRBV5-4 | ASSPGTTGFTEAF
14 | TRBJ2-1 | TRBD2 | TRBV19 | ASSTGLAGAYNEQF
12 | TRBJ2-7 | - | TRBV5-1 | ASSLDRAGNEQY
12 | TRBJ1-1 | TRBD1 | TRBV28 | ASSLGTGNTEAF
14 | TRBJ1-3 | - | TRBV5-1 | ASSLDWTDSGNTIY
12 | TRBJ1-2 | - | TRBV13 | ASSLNRVLGGYT
10 | TRBJ1-2 | - | TRBV6-2/TRBV6-3 | ASSYGSYGYT
13 | TRBJ1-1 | - | TRBV7-9 | ASSSPRDKNTEAF
10 | TRBJ2-1 | - | TRBV11-2 | ASSFYYDEQF
11 | TRBJ2-3 | - | TRBV5-1 | ASSLISTDTQY
12 | TRBJ1-2 | - | TRBV5-1 | ASSSETGNYGYT
13 | TRBJ1-3 | - | TRBV25-1 | ASSEPGHSGNTIY
13 | TRBJ2-1 | TRBD2 | TRBV9 | ASSASGLAYNEQF
13 | TRBJ2-7 | TRBD1 | TRBV5-1 | ASSLGGTGTYEQY
15 | TRBJ2-1 | TRBD2 | TRBV18 | ASSPQRTSGGYNEQF
14 | TRBJ1-2 | TRBD1 | TRBV10-2 | ASSELKRTGVYGYT